These 26 T cell receptor beta chains were all obtained from the same sample, sequenced in a study of cytomegalovirus exposure and HLA in healthy donors. The primer mix had 60 Vbeta and 13 Jbeta primers. Measured with immunoSEQ multiplex PCR; TCRdb has only the in-frame clones, and not every one. In the table there are about 130,000 clones, around three quarters of which are singletons. Input material: PBMCs. These receptors were obtained from a woman aged 60-75 years in good health and CMV-seropositive.

The V call is TRBV6-1, the J call TRBJ2-3; 8 positions agree with TRBD2. Germline V gene lookup returns CDR1 MNHNS and CDR2 SASEGT. The CDR3 is made up of 14 amino acids. V shed 9 bases, J shed 4 bases, and the junction held 9 bases outside the gene matches. The CDR3, as DNA: TGTGCCAGTTTCTTACCGACTAGCGCAGATACGCAGTATTTT. It encodes CASFLPTSADTQYF.

The gene calls are TRBV19 and TRBJ2-7; the match to TRBD1 covers 8 bases. The CDR3 has 15 residues. Germline lookup yields CDR1 LNHDA and CDR2 SQIVND (reference sequence). The J segment lost 2 bases and the V segment lost 3 bases, leaving 6 bases of the junction unmatched. The DNA of the CDR3 is TGTGCCAGTAGTATGATTGGGGACAGGACCTACGAGCAGTACTTC. Its protein product is CASSMIGDRTYEQYF. The complete variable domain, with remaining parts taken from reference TRBV19 and TRBJ2-7, reads DGGITQSPKYLFRKEGQNVTLSCEQNLNHDAMYWYRQDPGQGLRLIYYSQIVNDFQKGDIAEGYSVSREKKESFPLTVTSAQKNPTAFYLCASSMIGDRTYEQYFGPGTRLTVT.

This rearrangement joins TRBV6-5 to TRBJ1-1; D ambiguous. V was pared by 0 bases and J by 2 bases, with 7 bases between. The germline V gene encodes CDR1 MNHEY and CDR2 SVGAGI. CDR3 length equals 14 residues. CDR3 sequence: CASSYSWANTEAFF. Written as DNA, the CDR3 is TGTGCCAGCAGTTACTCGTGGGCCAACACTGAAGCTTTCTTT.

In this sample, this clone turned up once. V is TRBV18 and J is TRBJ2-3, with D unresolved. Trimming took 1 base from V and 2 from J, leaving 7 bases between them. This CDR3 spans 14 amino acids. CDR1 is KGHSH, CDR2 LQKENI, per germline. DNA for the CDR3: TGTGCCAGCTCACCACGTCCTACCACAGATACGCAGTATTTT. This translates into CASSPRPTTDTQYF.

This chain links TRBV11-3 with TRBJ2-1; the match to TRBD2 covers 9 bases. The germline gives CDR1 SGHNT, CDR2 YENEEA. The CDR3 loop spans 17 amino acids. The V and J ends lost 1 base and 2 bases, in that order; junction bases with no gene match: 6. For the CDR3, the DNA is TGTGCCAGCAGCTTAGGAGCAGCGGGGGGCACCTACAATGAGCAGTTCTTC. It translates to CASSLGAAGGTYNEQFF.

V is TRBV28 and J is TRBJ2-7, with 7 bases fitting TRBD1. This CDR3 comprises 15 residues. The germline gives CDR1 MDHEN, CDR2 SYDVKM. V lost 6 bases, J lost 2 bases, and 10 bases stayed unmatched. The CDR3 loop reads CASSLPAGGAYEQYF. For the CDR3, the DNA is TGTGCCAGCAGCCTTCCCGCAGGGGGAGCCTACGAGCAGTACTTC.

V gene TRBV7-3 combines with J gene TRBJ2-3, with 9 bases matching TRBD1. V lost 4 bases to trimming and J lost 3 bases; unmatched junction nucleotides: 2. This CDR3 region has 14 residues. CDR1 and CDR2 (germline): SGHTA, FQGTGA. DNA of the CDR3: TGTGCCAGCAGCTCGGGACAGGGAACAGATACGCAGTATTTT. Encoded protein: CASSSGQGTDTQYF.

This chain connects TRBV15 to TRBJ1-2, with D unclear. The ends were cut back, 1 base at V and 4 bases at J, with 10 bases in the middle. Per the germline V gene, CDR1 is LNHNV and CDR2 is YYDKDF (reference sequence). This CDR3 has 14 residues. The DNA of the CDR3 is TGTGCCACCAGCAGAGCTGGTCAACTCTATGGCTACACCTTC. Its protein is CATSRAGQLYGYTF.

This rearrangement joins TRBV7-9 to TRBJ1-2, with 7 bases identical to TRBD1. There are 15 residues in the CDR3. The V gene end was trimmed by 4 bases and the J gene end by 4 bases; junction bases not matched to a gene: 9. CDR1 and CDR2 (germline): SEHNR, FQNEAQ (reference sequence). Here the CDR3 DNA reads TGTGCCAGCAGCTCCCGGGACAGCAGCTCCTATGGCTACACCTTC. Protein: CASSSRDSSSYGYTF.

This clone was counted a single time. The chain couples TRBV5-6 to TRBJ2-2, with TRBD2 as a possible D gene (6 bases). Germline V gene data show CDR1 as SGHDT and CDR2 as YYEEEE. The CDR3 spans 13 residues. The ends were cut back, 0 bases at V and 7 bases at J, with 7 bases in the middle. The CDR3 is CASSLAGGGELFF. In nucleotides, the CDR3 is TGTGCCAGCAGCTTGGCCGGGGGCGGGGAGCTGTTTTTT.

This clone was seen only once. V and J are TRBV6-5 and TRBJ1-3; TRBD1 matches at 9 bases. The germline gives CDR1 MNHEY, CDR2 SVGAGI. J was trimmed by 2 bases and V by 7 bases; bases with no gene match: 6. The CDR3 contains 15 residues. As DNA, the CDR3 is TGTGCCAGCACCCGAGGGACAGGGACTGGAAACACCATATATTTT. Its translation is CASTRGTGTGNTIYF.

This clone appeared once. This sequence joins TRBV20-1 and TRBJ2-5; a weak D match, TRBD1 (6 bases). The end of the DNA fits TRBJ2-7 better, so the J call may be wrong. The length of the CDR3 is 11 residues. Germline CDR1 and CDR2: DFQATT and SNEGSKA (reference sequence). In DNA, the CDR3 is TGCAGTGCTCGGACAGCTTCCGAGCAGTACTTC. Protein product: CSARTASEQYF.

This clone came up a few times. CDR3 amino acids: CASSRAPRPVHSGANVLTF. In DNA, the CDR3 is TGTGCCAGTAGTAGGGCGCCAAGGCCCGTACACTCTGGGGCCAACGTCCTGACTTTC. The chain employs TRBV19 and TRBJ2-6; D remains unclear. CDR3 length equals 19 residues. Trimming cost V 4 bases and J 0 bases, with 19 bases left between them. Germline CDR1 reads LNHDA; CDR2 reads SQIVND (reference sequence).

The genes are TRBV6-6 and TRBJ1-1; D ambiguous. V was clipped by 11 bases and J by 6 bases, with 10 bases between them. The CDR3 consists of 10 residues. From germline, CDR1 is MNHNY and CDR2 SVGAGI (reference sequence). Here the CDR3 reads CAVSSSEAFF. For the CDR3, the DNA is TGTGCCGTGTCGAGTTCTGAAGCTTTCTTT.

A single count supports this clone. The rearrangement links TRBV6-5 to TRBJ2-1, with D uncertain. The CDR3 consists of 13 residues. The ends were cut back, 6 bases at V and 3 bases at J, with 9 bases in the middle. Germline CDR1 and CDR2: MNHEY and SVGAGI. The CDR3 coding sequence is TGTGCCAGCAGCCCCGAGAGCTACAATGAGCAGTTCTTC. Translation gives CASSPESYNEQFF.

This clone was detected only once. This chain connects TRBV11-2 to TRBJ1-2; 10 nucleotides match TRBD1. CDR3 size: 15 residues. Unmatched junction bases numbered 7, after V lost 3 bases and J lost 6 bases. The germline V gene encodes CDR1 SGHAT and CDR2 FQNNGV. In DNA form, the CDR3 reads TGTGCCAGCAGCTTGAACGGACAGGGGGTTAATGGCTACACCTTC. Its protein is CASSLNGQGVNGYTF.

As regards this clone: Other nucleotide sequences from this sample produce the same CDR3. The chain is built from TRBV18 and TRBJ1-1, with 8 bases aligning to TRBD1. Trimming at V came to 3 bases and at J to 2 bases, leaving 2 bases not matched to a gene. CDR3 size: 14 residues. The germline CDR1 and CDR2 sequences are KGHSH and LQKENI. CDR3 region: CASSPDRANTEAFF. As DNA, the CDR3 is TGTGCCAGCTCACCGGACAGGGCTAACACTGAAGCTTTCTTT.

The CDR3 sequence: CASSPSRVPYEQYF. Written as DNA, the CDR3 is TGTGCCAGCAGCCCAAGCAGGGTCCCCTACGAGCAGTACTTC. The chain carries TRBV7-9 and TRBJ2-7; the D gene is possibly TRBD1 (5 bases). The CDR3 spans 14 residues. Germline values: CDR1 SEHNR, CDR2 FQNEAQ (reference sequence). V lost 5 bases to trimming and J lost 2 bases, with 13 bases between them.

This sequence joins TRBV2 and TRBJ1-6, with 8 bases lining up with TRBD1. CDR3 length: 15 residues. With 8 bases clipped from V and 13 bases from J, the junction kept 16 bases outside the gene matches. Germline loops: CDR1 SNHLY, CDR2 FYNNEI. The CDR3 spells CASGLPGQGGEPLHF. CDR3 bases: TGTGCCAGCGGCCTCCCAGGACAGGGAGGGGAGCCCCTCCACTTT.

The gene calls are TRBV9 and TRBJ1-6, with 9 bases fitting TRBD1. This CDR3 comprises 16 residues. Germline CDR1 SGDLS, CDR2 YYNGEE. V was pared by 4 bases and J by 8 bases, with 10 bases of the junction left unmatched. The CDR3 bases are TGTGCCAGCAGCCCCCATCCGACAGGGGGTTATTCACCCCTCCACTTT. It encodes CASSPHPTGGYSPLHF.

This sequence joins TRBV6-1 and TRBJ2-1; 11 nucleotides match TRBD2. This CDR3 region has 14 residues. Germline assignment: CDR1 MNHNS and CDR2 SASEGT. The ends lost 8 bases at V and 8 bases at J; junction bases unmatched: 8. The CDR3 loop reads CASGLAGGLDEQFF. In DNA, the CDR3 is TGTGCCAGCGGGCTAGCGGGGGGCCTGGATGAGCAGTTCTTC.

The V and J genes are TRBV6-5 and TRBJ1-4, with unresolved D. The germline gives CDR1 MNHEY, CDR2 SVGAGI. V was clipped by 5 bases and J by 12 bases, with 19 bases between them. CDR3 size: 14 residues. CDR3 protein: CASSESLLRDQLFF. The DNA of the CDR3 is TGTGCCAGCAGTGAAAGCCTACTCCGGGATCAACTGTTTTTT.

V gene TRBV10-1 combines with J gene TRBJ2-7; no clear D gene. Germline lookup yields CDR1 WNHNN and CDR2 SYGVQD (reference sequence). V was shortened by 2 bases and J by 2 bases, with 7 bases between the two germline ends. There are 13 residues in the CDR3. The CDR3 region has the DNA TGCGCCAGCAGTGAGGGCGGCGCCTACGAGCAGTACTTC. It specifies CASSEGGAYEQYF.

This clone showed up just a few times. The rearrangement links TRBV5-1 to TRBJ2-7; possible D gene TRBD2, 6 bases. Trimming removed 5 bases from V and 0 bases from J, with 12 bases in between. CDR1 is SGHRS and CDR2 is YFSETQ in the germline V gene. The CDR3 sequence is 14 residues long. CDR3 coding DNA: TGCGCCAGCAGAGGGACTCCGAGCTCCTACGAGCAGTACTTC. This translates into CASRGTPSSYEQYF.

The rearrangement uses TRBV29-1 and TRBJ2-7; weak D call: TRBD2 (7 bases). CDR1 is SQVTM and CDR2 is ANQGSEA in the germline V gene. The CDR3 extends over 15 amino acids. V lost 4 bases to trimming and J lost 2 bases, with 18 bases between them. This CDR3 reads CSVGGGQGGPYEQYF. The DNA of the CDR3 is TGCAGCGTTGGGGGGGGGCAGGGTGGCCCCTACGAGCAGTACTTC.

The rearrangement joins TRBV5-4 to TRBJ1-5; tentatively, D is TRBD1 (5 bases). The CDR3 is 13 residues long. Germline V CDR1 and CDR2: SGHNT, YYREEE (reference sequence). V was pared by 4 bases and J by 7 bases, with 12 bases between. The CDR3 is CASSIGGEQPQHF. The CDR3 DNA reads TGTGCCAGCAGCATTGGGGGGGAGCAGCCCCAGCATTTT.